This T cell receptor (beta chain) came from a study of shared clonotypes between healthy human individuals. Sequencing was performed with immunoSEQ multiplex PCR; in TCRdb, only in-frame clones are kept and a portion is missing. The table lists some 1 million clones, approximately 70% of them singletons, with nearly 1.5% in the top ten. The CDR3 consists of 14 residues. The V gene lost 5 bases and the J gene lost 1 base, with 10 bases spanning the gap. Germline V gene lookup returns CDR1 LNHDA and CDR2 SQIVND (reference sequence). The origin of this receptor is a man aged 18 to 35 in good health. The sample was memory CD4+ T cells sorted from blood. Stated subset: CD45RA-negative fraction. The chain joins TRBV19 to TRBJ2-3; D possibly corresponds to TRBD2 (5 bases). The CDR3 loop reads CASSRVSGTDTQYF. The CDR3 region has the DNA TGTGCCAGTAGTCGCGTTAGCGGCACAGATACGCAGTATTTT. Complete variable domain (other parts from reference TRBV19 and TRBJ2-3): DGGITQSPKYLFRKEGQNVTLSCEQNLNHDAMYWYRQDPGQGLRLIYYSQIVNDFQKGDIAEGYSVSREKKESFPLTVTSAQKNPTAFYLCASSRVSGTDTQYFGPGTRLTVL.